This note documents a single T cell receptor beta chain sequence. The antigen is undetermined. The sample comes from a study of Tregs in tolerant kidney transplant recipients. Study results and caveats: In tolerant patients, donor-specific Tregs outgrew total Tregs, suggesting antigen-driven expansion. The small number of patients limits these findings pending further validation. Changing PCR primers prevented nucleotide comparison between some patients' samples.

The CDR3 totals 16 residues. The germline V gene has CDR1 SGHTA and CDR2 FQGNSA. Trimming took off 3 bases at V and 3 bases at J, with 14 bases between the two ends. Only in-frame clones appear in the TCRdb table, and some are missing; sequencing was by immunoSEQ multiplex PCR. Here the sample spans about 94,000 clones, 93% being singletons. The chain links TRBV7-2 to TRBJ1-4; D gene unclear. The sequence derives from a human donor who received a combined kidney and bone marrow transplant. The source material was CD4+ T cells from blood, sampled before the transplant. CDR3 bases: TGTGCCAGCAGCTTCACCCCGCCCCCAGCTAATGAAAAACTGTTTTTT. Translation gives CASSFTPPPANEKLFF.